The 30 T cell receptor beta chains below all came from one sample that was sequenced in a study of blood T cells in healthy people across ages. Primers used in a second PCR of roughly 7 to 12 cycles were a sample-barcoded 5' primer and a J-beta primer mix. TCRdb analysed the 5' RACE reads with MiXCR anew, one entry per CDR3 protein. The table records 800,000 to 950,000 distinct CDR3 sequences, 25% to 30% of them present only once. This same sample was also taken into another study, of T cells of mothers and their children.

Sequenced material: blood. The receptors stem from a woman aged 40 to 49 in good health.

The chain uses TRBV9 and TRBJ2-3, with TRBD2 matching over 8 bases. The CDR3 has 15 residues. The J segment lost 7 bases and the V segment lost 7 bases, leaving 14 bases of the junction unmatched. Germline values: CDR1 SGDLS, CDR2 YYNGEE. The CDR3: CASSRSGGGINTQYF. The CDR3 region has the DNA TGTGCCAGCTCCAGATCGGGGGGGGGCATCAATACGCAGTATTTT.

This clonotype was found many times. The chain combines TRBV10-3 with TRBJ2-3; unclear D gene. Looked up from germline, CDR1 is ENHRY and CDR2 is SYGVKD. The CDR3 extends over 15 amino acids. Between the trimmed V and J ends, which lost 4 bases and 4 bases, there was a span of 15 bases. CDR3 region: CAISVGSGSADTQYF. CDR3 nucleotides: TGTGCCATCAGTGTTGGTTCAGGATCGGCAGATACGCAGTATTTT.

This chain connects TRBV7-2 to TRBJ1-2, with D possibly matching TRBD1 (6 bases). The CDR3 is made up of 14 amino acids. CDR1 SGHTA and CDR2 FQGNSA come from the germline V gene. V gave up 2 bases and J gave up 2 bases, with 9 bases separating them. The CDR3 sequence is CASSLCQGNYGYTF. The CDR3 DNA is TGTGCCAGCAGCTTATGCCAGGGGAACTATGGCTACACCTTC.

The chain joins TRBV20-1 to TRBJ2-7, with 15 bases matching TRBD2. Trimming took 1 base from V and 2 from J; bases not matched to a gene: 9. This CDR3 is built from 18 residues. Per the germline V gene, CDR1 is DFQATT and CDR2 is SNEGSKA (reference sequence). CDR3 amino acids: CSARAPGTSGGSPYEQYF. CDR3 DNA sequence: TGCAGTGCTAGAGCCCCCGGGACTAGCGGGGGGTCACCCTACGAGCAGTACTTC.

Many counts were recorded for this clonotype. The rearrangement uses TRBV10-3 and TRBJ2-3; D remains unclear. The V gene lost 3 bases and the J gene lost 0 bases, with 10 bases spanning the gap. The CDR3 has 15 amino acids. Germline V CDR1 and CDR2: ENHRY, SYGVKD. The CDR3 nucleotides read TGTGCCATCAGTGATTCGTCAAAGAGCACAGATACGCAGTATTTT. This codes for CAISDSSKSTDTQYF.

DNA for the CDR3: TGCAGTGCTAAGGACAGGGGGGTCAATCAGCCCCAGCATTTT. This sequence encodes CSAKDRGVNQPQHF. This sequence joins TRBV20-1 and TRBJ1-5, with 10 bases aligning to TRBD1. After removal of 4 bases from V and 3 bases from J, the junction contained 3 bases not matched to a gene. The CDR3 is made up of 14 amino acids. CDR1 and CDR2 from the germline V gene are DFQATT and SNEGSKA (reference sequence).

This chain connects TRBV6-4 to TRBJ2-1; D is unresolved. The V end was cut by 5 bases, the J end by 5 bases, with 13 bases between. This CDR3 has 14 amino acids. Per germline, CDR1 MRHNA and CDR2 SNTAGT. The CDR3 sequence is CASSRNPGDNEQFF. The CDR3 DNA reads TGTGCCAGCAGTCGGAACCCTGGGGACAATGAGCAGTTCTTC.

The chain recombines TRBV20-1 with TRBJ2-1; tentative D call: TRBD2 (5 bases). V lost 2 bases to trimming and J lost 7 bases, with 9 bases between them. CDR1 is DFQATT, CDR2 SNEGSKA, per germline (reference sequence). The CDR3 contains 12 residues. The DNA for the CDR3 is TGCAGTGCTAGACCTCTAGCAAATGAGCAGTTCTTC. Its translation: CSARPLANEQFF.

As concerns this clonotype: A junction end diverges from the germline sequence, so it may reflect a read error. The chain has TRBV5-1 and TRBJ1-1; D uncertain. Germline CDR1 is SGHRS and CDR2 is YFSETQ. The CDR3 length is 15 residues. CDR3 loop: CASSLAGSSNTEAFF. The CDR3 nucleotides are TGCGCTAGCAGCTTGGCCGGCAGCTCGAACACTGAAGCTTTCTTT.

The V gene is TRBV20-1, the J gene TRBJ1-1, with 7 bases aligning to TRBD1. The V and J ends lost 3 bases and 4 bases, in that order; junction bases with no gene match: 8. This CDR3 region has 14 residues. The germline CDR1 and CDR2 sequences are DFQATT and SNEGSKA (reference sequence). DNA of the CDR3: TGCAGTGCTAGTCCTGACAGGGCAGGCACTGAAGCTTTCTTT. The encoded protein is CSASPDRAGTEAFF.

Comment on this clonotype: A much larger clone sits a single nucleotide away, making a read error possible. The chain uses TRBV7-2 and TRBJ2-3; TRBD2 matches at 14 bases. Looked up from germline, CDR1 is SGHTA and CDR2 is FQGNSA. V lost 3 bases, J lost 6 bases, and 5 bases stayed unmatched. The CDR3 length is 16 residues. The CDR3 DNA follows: TGTGCCAGCAGCTTGGTGAGGACTAGCGGGGGGGATACGCAGTATTTT. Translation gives CASSLVRTSGGDTQYF.

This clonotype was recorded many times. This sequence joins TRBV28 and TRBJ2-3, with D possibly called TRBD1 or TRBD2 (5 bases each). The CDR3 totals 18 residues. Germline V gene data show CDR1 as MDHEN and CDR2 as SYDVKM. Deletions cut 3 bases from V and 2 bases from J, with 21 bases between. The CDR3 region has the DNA TGTGCCAGCAGTTTCCCCGGGACCCCGACCGAATACACAGATACGCAGTATTTT. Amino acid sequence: CASSFPGTPTEYTDTQYF.

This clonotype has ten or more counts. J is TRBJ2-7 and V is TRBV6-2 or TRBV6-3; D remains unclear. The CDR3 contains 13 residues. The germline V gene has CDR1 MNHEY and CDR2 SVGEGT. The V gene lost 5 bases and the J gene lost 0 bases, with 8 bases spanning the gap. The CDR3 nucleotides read TGTGCCAGCAGTCCCTCCCCCTCCTACGAGCAGTACTTC. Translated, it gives CASSPSPSYEQYF.

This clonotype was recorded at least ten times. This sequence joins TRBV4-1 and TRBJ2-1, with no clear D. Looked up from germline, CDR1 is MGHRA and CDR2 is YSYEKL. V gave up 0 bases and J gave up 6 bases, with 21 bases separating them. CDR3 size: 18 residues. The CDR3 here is CASSQERMLVLYSNEQFF. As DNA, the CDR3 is TGCGCCAGCAGCCAAGAAAGAATGCTAGTCCTATACTCCAATGAGCAGTTCTTC.

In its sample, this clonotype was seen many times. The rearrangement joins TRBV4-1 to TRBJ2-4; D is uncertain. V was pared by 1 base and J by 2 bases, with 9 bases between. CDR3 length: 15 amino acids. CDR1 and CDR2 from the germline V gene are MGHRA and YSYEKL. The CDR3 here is CASSQAPPPKNIQYF. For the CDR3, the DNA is TGCGCCAGCAGCCAAGCTCCCCCTCCCAAAAACATTCAGTACTTC.

CDR3 DNA: TGTGCCAGCAGCCGACCGGGACTATCGGCCTACGAGCAGTACTTC. Its protein product is CASSRPGLSAYEQYF. The chain links TRBV7-2 to TRBJ2-7, with 7 bases fitting TRBD2. The germline V gene has CDR1 SGHTA and CDR2 FQGNSA. This CDR3 region has 15 residues. V shed 5 bases and J 2 bases; nucleotides not matched to a gene: 9.

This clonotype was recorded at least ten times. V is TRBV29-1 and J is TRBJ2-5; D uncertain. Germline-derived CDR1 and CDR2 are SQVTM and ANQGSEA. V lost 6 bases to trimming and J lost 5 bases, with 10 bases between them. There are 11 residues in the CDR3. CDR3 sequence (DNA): TGCAGCGTGGCAGAAGGGGAGACCCAGTACTTC. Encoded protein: CSVAEGETQYF.

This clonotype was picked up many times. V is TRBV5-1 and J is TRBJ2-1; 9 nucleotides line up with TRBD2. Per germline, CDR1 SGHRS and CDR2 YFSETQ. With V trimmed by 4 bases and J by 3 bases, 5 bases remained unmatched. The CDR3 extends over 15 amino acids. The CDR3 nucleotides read TGCGCCAGCAGCCACCCAGCGGGGGGCTACAATGAGCAGTTCTTC. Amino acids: CASSHPAGGYNEQFF.

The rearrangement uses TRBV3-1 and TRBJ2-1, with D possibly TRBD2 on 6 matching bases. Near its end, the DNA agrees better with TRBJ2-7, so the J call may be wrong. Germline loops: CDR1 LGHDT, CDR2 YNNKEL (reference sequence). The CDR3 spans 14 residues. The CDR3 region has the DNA TGTGCCAGCAGCGGTCAGGGACTCCGCTACGAGCAGTACTTC. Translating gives CASSGQGLRYEQYF.

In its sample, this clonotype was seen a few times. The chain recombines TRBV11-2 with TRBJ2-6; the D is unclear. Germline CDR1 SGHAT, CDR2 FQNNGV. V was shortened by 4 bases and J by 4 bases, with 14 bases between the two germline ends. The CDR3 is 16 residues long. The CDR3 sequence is CASSSPQGYGANVLTF. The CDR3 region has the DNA TGTGCCAGCAGCTCACCACAAGGGTACGGGGCCAACGTCCTGACTTTC.

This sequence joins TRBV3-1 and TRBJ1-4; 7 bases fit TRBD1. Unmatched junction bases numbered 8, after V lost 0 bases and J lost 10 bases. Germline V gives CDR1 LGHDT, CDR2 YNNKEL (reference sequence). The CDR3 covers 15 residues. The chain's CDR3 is CASSQDVRTGVKLFF. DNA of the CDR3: TGTGCCAGCAGCCAAGATGTTCGTACAGGGGTAAAACTGTTTTTT.

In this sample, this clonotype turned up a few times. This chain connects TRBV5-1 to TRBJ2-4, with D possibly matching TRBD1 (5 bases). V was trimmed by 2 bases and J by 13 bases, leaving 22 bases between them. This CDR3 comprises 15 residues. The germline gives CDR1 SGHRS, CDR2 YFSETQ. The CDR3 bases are TGCGCCAGCAGCTTAATACAGGTAACCTACAATGAGCAGTACTTC. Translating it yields CASSLIQVTYNEQYF.

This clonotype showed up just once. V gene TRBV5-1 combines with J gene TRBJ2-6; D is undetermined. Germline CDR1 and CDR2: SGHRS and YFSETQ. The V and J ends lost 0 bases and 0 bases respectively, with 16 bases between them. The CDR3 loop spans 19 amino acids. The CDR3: CASSLDNTGYRSGANVLTF. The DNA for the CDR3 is TGCGCCAGCAGCTTGGATAACACCGGATACCGCTCTGGGGCCAACGTCCTGACTTTC.

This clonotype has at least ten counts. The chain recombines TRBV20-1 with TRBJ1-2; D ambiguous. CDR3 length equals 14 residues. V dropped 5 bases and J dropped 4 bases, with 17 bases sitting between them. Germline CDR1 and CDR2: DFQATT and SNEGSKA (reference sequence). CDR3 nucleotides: TGCAGTGCTCTGTTACTTAGCTTGGGCTATGGCTACACCTTC. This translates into CSALLLSLGYGYTF.

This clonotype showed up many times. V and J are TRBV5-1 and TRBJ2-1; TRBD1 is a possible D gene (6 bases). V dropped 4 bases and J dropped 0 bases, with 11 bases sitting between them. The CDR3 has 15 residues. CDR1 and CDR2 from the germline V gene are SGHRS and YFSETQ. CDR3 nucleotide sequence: TGCGCCAGCAGCGAATCACAGGGCTCCTACAATGAGCAGTTCTTC. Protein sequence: CASSESQGSYNEQFF.

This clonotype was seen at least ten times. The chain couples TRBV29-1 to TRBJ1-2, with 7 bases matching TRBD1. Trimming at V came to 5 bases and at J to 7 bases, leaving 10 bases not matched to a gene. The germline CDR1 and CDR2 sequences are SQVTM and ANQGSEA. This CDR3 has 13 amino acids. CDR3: CSVYRGREGGYTF. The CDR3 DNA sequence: TGCAGCGTTTACAGGGGTAGAGAGGGTGGCTACACCTTC.

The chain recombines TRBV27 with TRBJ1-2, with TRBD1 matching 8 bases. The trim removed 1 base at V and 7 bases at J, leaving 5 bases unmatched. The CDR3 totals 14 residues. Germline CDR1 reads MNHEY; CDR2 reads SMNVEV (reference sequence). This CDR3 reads CASSLLYRGAGYTF. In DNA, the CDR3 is TGTGCCAGCAGTTTATTATACAGGGGGGCTGGCTACACCTTC.

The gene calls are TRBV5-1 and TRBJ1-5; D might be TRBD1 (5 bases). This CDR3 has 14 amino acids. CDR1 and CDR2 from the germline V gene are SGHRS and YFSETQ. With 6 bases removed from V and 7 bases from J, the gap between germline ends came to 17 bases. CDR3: CASTRGASQQPQHF. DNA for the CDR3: TGCGCCAGCACTCGGGGCGCGAGTCAGCAGCCCCAGCATTTT.

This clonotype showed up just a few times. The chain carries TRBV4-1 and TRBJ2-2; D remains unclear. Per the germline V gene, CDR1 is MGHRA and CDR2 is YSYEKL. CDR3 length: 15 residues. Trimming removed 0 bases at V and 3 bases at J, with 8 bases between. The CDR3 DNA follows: TGCGCCAGCAGCCAAGATCCGGCGTACACCGGGGAGCTGTTTTTT. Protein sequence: CASSQDPAYTGELFF.

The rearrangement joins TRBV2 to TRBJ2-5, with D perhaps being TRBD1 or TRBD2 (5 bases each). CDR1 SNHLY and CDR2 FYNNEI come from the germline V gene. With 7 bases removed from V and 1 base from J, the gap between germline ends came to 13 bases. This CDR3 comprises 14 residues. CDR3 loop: CASTVYGGQETQYF. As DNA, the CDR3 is TGTGCCAGCACGGTCTATGGGGGCCAAGAGACCCAGTACTTC.